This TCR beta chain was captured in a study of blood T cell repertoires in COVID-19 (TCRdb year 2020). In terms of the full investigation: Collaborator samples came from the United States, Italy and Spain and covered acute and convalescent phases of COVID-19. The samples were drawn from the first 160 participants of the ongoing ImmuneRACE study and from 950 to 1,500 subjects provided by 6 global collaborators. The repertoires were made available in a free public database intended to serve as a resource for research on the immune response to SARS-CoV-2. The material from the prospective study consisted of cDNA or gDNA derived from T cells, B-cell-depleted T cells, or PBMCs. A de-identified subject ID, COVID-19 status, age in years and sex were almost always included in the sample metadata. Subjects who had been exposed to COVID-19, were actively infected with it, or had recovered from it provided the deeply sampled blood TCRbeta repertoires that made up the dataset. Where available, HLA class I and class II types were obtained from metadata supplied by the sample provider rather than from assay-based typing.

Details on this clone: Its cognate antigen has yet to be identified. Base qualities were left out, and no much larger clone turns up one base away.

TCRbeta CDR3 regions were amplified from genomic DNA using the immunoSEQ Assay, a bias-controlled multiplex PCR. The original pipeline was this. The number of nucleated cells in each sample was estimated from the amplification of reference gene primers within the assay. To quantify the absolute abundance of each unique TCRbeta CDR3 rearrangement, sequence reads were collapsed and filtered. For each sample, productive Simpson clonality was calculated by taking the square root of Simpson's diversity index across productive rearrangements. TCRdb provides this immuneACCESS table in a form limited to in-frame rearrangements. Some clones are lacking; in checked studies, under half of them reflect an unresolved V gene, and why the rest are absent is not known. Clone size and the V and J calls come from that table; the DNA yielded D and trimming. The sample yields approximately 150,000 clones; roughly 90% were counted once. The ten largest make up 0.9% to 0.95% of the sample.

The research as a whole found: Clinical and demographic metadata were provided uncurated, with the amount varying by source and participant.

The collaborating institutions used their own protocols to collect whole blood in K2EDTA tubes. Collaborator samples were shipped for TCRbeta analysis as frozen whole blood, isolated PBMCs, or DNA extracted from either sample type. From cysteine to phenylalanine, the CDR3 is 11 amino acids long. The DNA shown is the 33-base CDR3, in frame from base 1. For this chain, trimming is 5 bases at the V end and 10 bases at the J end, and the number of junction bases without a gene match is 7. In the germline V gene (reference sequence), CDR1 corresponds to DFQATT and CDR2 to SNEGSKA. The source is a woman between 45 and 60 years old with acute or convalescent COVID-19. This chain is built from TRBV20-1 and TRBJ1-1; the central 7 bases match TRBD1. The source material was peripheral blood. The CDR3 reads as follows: CSARDSFVAFF. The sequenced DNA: TGCAGTGCTCGGGACAGTTTTGTAGCTTTCTTT.